This TCR beta chain originates from a study of OX40 agonist ivuxolimab in advanced cancers. The overall study: Enrolled patients in dose escalation had cancers that were hepatocellular carcinoma, melanoma, renal cell or head and neck cancer. Partial responses were recorded for three patients, including one with hepatocellular carcinoma and two with cutaneous melanoma.

With regard to this clone: The target antigen is unknown.

The study's findings and limits: At doses 0.1 to 3.0 mg/kg, CD4+ and CD8+ clones expanded.

The data were produced by immunoSEQ multiplex PCR, yet TCRdb's version contains in-frame clones alone and is incomplete. The sample lists roughly 40,000 clones; roughly nine tenths were seen once. Germline CDR1 reads LGHNA; CDR2 reads YNFKEQ. The germline V and J ends were trimmed by 1 base and 8 bases, with 3 bases remaining between them. The CDR3 loop spans 11 amino acids. Material: CD4+ or CD8+ T cells sorted from blood, obtained in a trial of the OX40 agonist ivuxolimab. The gene calls are TRBV4-2 and TRBJ2-1; D not resolved. The clonotype originates from an adult with an advanced solid tumor such as melanoma, head and neck, liver or kidney cancer. CDR3 residues: CASSQGYEQFF. The CDR3 DNA reads TGTGCCAGCAGCCAAGGATATGAGCAGTTCTTC.